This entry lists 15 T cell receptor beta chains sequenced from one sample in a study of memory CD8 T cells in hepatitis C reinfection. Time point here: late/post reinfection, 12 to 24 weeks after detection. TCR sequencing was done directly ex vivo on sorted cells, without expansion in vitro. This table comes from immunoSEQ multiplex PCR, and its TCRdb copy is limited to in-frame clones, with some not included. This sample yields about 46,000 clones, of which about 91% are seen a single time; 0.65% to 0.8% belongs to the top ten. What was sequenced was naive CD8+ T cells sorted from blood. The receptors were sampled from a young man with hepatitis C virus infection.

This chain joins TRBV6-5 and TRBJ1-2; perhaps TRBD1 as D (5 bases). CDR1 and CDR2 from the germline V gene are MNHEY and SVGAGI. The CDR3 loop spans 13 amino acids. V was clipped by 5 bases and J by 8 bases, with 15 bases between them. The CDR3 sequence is CASSVFMGQGYTF. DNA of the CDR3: TGTGCCAGCAGTGTCTTTATGGGGCAAGGCTACACCTTC.

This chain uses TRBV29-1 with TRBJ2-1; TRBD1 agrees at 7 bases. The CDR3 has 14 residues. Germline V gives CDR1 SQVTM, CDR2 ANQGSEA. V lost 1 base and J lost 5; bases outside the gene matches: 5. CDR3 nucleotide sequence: TGCAGCGTTGAAGTCAGGGGGATGAACAATGAGCAGTTCTTC. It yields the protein CSVEVRGMNNEQFF.

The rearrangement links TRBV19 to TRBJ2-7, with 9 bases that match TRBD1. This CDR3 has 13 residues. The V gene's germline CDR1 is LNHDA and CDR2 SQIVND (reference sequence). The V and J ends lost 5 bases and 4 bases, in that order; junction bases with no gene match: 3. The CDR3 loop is CASSGTGLYEQYF. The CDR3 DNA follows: TGTGCCAGTAGTGGGACAGGGCTTTACGAGCAGTACTTC.

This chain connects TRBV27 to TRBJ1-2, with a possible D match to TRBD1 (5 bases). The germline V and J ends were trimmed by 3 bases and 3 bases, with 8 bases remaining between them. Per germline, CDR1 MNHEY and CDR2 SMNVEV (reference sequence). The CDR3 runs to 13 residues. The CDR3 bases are TGTGCCAGCAGTTTCAGGGTTGACTATGGCTACACCTTC. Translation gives CASSFRVDYGYTF.

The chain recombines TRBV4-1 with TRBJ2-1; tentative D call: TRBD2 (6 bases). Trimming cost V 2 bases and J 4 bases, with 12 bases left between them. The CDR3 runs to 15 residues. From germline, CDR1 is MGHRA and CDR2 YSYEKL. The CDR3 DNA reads TGCGCCAGCAGCCAACGGGTGGAGGGATACAATGAGCAGTTCTTC. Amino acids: CASSQRVEGYNEQFF.

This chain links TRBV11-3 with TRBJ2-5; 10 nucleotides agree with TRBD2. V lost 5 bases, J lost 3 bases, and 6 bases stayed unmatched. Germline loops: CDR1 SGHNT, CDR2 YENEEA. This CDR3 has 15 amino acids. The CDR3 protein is CASSTGTSAKETQYF. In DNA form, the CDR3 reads TGTGCCAGCAGCACCGGGACTAGCGCAAAAGAGACCCAGTACTTC. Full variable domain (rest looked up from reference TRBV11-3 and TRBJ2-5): EAGVVQSPRYKIIEKKQPVAFWCNPISGHNTLYWYLQNLGQGPELLIRYENEEAVDDSQLPKDRFSAERLKGVDSTLKIQPAELGDSAVYLCASSTGTSAKETQYFGPGTRLLVL.

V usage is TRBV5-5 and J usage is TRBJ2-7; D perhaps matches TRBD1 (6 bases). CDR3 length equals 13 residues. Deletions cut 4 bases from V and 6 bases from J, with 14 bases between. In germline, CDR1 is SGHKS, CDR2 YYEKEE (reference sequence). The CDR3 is CASSKDRYVEQYF. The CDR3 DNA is TGTGCCAGCAGCAAGGACAGATATGTCGAGCAGTACTTC.

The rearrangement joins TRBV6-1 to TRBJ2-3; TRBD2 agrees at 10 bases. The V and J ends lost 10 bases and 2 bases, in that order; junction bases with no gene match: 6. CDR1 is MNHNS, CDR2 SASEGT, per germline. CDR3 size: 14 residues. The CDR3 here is CAIRTSGYTDTQYF. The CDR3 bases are TGTGCCATCAGGACTAGCGGATACACAGATACGCAGTATTTT.

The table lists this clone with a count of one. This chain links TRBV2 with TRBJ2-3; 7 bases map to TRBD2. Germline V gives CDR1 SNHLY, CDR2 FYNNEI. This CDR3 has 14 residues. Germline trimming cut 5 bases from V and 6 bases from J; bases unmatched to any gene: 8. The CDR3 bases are TGTGCCAGCAGTTCACTAGCGTCTAAGGATACGCAGTATTTT. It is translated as CASSSLASKDTQYF.

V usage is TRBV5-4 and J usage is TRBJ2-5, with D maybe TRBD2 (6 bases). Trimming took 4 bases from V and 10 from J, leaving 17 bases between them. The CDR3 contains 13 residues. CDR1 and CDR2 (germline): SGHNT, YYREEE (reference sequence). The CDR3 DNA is TGTGCCAGCAGCCCCCCGCCCGGGAGTATCCAGTACTTC. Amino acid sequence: CASSPPPGSIQYF.

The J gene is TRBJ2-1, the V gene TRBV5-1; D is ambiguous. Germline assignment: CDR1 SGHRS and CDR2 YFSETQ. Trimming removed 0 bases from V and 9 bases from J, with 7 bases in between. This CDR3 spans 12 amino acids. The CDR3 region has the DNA TGCGCCAGCAGCTTGGGAGCCTTTGAGCAGTTCTTC. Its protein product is CASSLGAFEQFF.

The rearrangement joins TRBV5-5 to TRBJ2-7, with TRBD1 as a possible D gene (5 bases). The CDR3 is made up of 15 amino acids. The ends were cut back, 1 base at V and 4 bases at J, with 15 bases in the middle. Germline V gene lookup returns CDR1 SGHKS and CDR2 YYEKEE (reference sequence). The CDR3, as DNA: TGTGCCAGCAGCTTGCCCCAGGGTTTTTCGTACGAGCAGTACGTC. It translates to CASSLPQGFSYEQYV.

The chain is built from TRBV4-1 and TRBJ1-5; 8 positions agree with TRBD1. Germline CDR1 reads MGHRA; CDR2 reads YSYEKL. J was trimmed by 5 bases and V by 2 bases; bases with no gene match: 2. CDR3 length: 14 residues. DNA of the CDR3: TGCGCCAGCAGCCAAACGACAGGGGATCAGCCCCAGCATTTT. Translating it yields CASSQTTGDQPQHF.

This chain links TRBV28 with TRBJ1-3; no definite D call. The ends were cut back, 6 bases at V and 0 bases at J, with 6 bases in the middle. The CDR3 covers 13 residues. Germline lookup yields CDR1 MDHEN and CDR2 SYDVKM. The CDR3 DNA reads TGTGCCAGCAGACAAGACTCTGGAAACACCATATATTTT. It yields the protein CASRQDSGNTIYF.

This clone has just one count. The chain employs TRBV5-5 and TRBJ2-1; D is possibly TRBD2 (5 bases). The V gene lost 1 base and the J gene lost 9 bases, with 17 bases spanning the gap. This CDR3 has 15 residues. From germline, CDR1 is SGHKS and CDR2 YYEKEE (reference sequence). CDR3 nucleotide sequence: TGTGCCAGCAGCTTGAGCAGACTAATGACAAGTGAGCAGTTCTTC. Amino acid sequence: CASSLSRLMTSEQFF.